The rows below give T cell receptor beta chains drawn from one sample of a study of response to subunit inactivated influenza vaccine. MiXCR, applied by TCRdb to the RT-PCR reads, yields one record per CDR3 protein. The sample contains 650,000 to 800,000 distinct CDR3 sequences, roughly 20% of which appear only once. The sample in question was PBMCs from blood, obtained 5 days after vaccination. The receptor set was obtained from a man aged 45-60 years who received an inactivated influenza vaccine. CDR3s include the opening cysteine and the closing phenylalanine or tryptophan. D genes are given only for firm matches. Not every row has a clone size; where given, it reads once, few, many or a size class.

D gene	J gene	V gene	clone size	CDR3 DNA	CDR3 protein
NA	TRBJ2-7	TRBV12-3/TRBV12-4	few	TGTGCCAGCAGTTACCTGATCCACGAGCAGTACTTC	CASSYLIHEQYF
NA	TRBJ2-2	TRBV12-3/TRBV12-4	few	TGTGCCAGCAGCTCACCCGGCAGTGCCGGGGAGCTGTTTTTT	CASSSPGSAGELFF
NA	TRBJ2-5	TRBV5-1	many	TGCGCCAGCAGCAAGGGATCAAGAGAGACCCAGTACTTC	CASSKGSRETQYF
NA	TRBJ2-1	TRBV6-1	NA	TGTGCCAGCAGACCCACCCGCTCCTACAATGAGCAGTTCTTC	CASRPTRSYNEQFF
NA	TRBJ2-1	TRBV25-1	few	TGTGCCAGCAGTGAAAAGAGGAAGCGGGACATAAACAATGAGCAGTTCTTC	CASSEKRKRDINNEQFF
NA	TRBJ2-7	TRBV28	NA	TGTGCCTGTAGCCGGGACAACTCCTACGAGCAGTACTTC	CACSRDNSYEQYF
TRBD2	TRBJ2-1	TRBV20-1	many	TGCAGTGCTAGAGATGGAACTAGCGGATACAATGAGCAGTTCTTC	CSARDGTSGYNEQFF
NA	TRBJ1-1	TRBV5-1	few	TGCGCCAGCAGCTTGCCCCCCGGAGTTGGAACAATATTGAACACTGAAGCTTTCTTT	CASSLPPGVGTILNTEAFF
NA	TRBJ2-7	TRBV21-1	NA	TGTGCCAGCTCTACCGCGACCGACTACGAGCAGTACTTC	CASSTATDYEQYF
NA	TRBJ1-6	TRBV12-3/TRBV12-4	few	TGTGCCAGCAGTTTATCCACGGCAGGGAGATATTCACCCCTCCACTTT	CASSLSTAGRYSPLHF
NA	TRBJ2-1	TRBV24-1	NA	TGTGCCACCAGCACGACTATCCCCTACAATGAGCAGTTCTTC	CATSTTIPYNEQFF
NA	TRBJ2-2	TRBV12-3/TRBV12-4	NA	TGTGCCAGCAGCCCTTCTAAGAACACCGGGGAGCTGTTTTTT	CASSPSKNTGELFF
NA	TRBJ1-1	TRBV3-1	many	TGCGCCAGCAGCCGTGTCGGGACTGAAGCTTTCTTT	CASSRVGTEAFF
TRBD1	TRBJ1-2	TRBV20-1	many	TGCAGTGCTAGAGCCCTGGCAGGGGGCGGTAACTATGGCTACACCTTC	CSARALAGGGNYGYTF
NA	TRBJ2-1	TRBV6-2/TRBV6-3	once	TGTGCCAGCAGTTACTCGAGTTTGTCTAGGTCCTACAATGAGCAGTTCTTC	CASSYSSLSRSYNEQFF
NA	TRBJ2-7	TRBV20-1	few	TGCAGTGCTACAGGGAATACCTACGAGCAGTACTTC	CSATGNTYEQYF
NA	TRBJ2-1	TRBV7-9	NA	TGTGCCAGCAGCTCCCGACAGAGCTCCTACAATGAGCAGTTCTTC	CASSSRQSSYNEQFF
NA	TRBJ1-4	TRBV7-9	NA	TGTGCCAGCAGCTTCGGGCAGCTAGTTGAAAAACTGTTTTTT	CASSFGQLVEKLFF
TRBD1	TRBJ1-1	TRBV12-3/TRBV12-4	NA	TGTGCCAGCAGTCCCCGCGGGGACAGGGGACCGAACACTGAAGCTTTCTTT	CASSPRGDRGPNTEAFF
NA	TRBJ1-5	TRBV6-6	NA	TGTGCCAGCAGTTACGCCTTGAGGCAGCCCCAGCATTTT	CASSYALRQPQHF
NA	TRBJ1-5	TRBV5-6	many	TGTGCCAGCAGCTTGACCACTATAGACAGGCATCAGCCCCAGCATTTT	CASSLTTIDRHQPQHF
TRBD1	TRBJ2-5	TRBV5-1	few	TGCGCCAGCAGCGAGGGACAGAAAGAGACCCAGTACTTC	CASSEGQKETQYF
TRBD1	TRBJ1-4	TRBV3-1	few	TGTGCCAGCAGCCCAATAGACAGGGCTAATGAAAAACTGTTTTTT	CASSPIDRANEKLFF
TRBD2	TRBJ2-3	TRBV20-1	few	TGCAGTGCTACCAATAGCGGGAGGGCCACAGATACGCAGTATTTT	CSATNSGRATDTQYF
NA	TRBJ1-4	TRBV7-2	few	TGTGCCAGCAGCGTACGGACACTCCCAGGTGGAAAACTGTTTTTT	CASSVRTLPGGKLFF
NA	TRBJ2-5	TRBV7-2	many	TGTGCCAGCAGCTCACAGACCACAGAGACCCAGTACTTC	CASSSQTTETQYF
TRBD1	TRBJ2-3	TRBV10-3	many	TGTGCCTCGCTAGACAGGGGCCTATCGGGCGGAGATACGCAGTATTTT	CASLDRGLSGGDTQYF
TRBD1	TRBJ1-1	TRBV5-1	NA	TGCGCCAGCAATGCCGGGACAGCCACTGAAGCTTTCTTT	CASNAGTATEAFF
NA	TRBJ2-5	TRBV10-3	few	TGTGCCATCAGTTTAGCAGCCCGGGAGACCCAGTACTTC	CAISLAARETQYF
TRBD1	TRBJ2-3	TRBV12-3/TRBV12-4	few	TGTGCCAGCAGTTTTGGGCCGCGGACAGGGGGCACAGATACGCAGTATTTT	CASSFGPRTGGTDTQYF
NA	TRBJ2-7	TRBV11-2	NA	TGTGCCAGCAGCCATACGAAACTACGACTAGTGGGCTCCTACGAGCAGTACTTC	CASSHTKLRLVGSYEQYF
NA	TRBJ2-1	TRBV5-1	many	TGCGCCAGCAGCTTGCCCCGGGACTTCGAGTTCAATGAGCAGTTCTTC	CASSLPRDFEFNEQFF
TRBD2	TRBJ2-1	TRBV18	few	TGTGCCAGCTCATCCGGGACTAGCGGGCGATACAATGAGCAGTTCTTC	CASSSGTSGRYNEQFF
NA	TRBJ2-3	TRBV5-1	few	TGCGCCAGCAGCTTAACTCTCGGTGTTGGGCTAGTCCCAGATACGCAGTATTTT	CASSLTLGVGLVPDTQYF
TRBD1	TRBJ2-1	TRBV4-2	NA	TGTGCCAGCAGCCGCGACAGGGGATCGATAAATGAGCAGTTCTTC	CASSRDRGSINEQFF
NA	TRBJ2-1	TRBV7-9	many	TGCGCCAGCAGCTTAGGCCACAATGAGCAGTTCTTC	CASSLGHNEQFF
NA	TRBJ2-1	TRBV5-8	NA	TGTGCCAGCAGCAGGGGACTTGAGCAGTTCTTC	CASSRGLEQFF